These 28 T cell receptor beta chains were all obtained from the same sample, sequenced in a study of regulatory T cells in long-lasting Graves disease. The TCR beta library used iRepertoire HTBI primers with Arm-PCR amplification of CDR3. MiXCR was run by TCRdb on the multiplex PCR reads, yielding one entry per CDR3 protein. In the table there are 400,000 to 650,000 distinct CDR3 sequences, about 16% of which are singletons. Time point given: newly diagnosed GD, antithyroid drugs for less than 3 months. Making the TCR library involved RNA that had been extracted from PBMCs. The data also belong to a second study, concerning T cells in Graves' hyperthyroidism and ophthalmopathy.

The sample in question was peripheral blood mononuclear cells (PBMCs), obtained at new diagnosis, from a patient treated with antithyroid drugs. All receptors come from a woman aged 40-65 years with Graves disease.

Only a few counts were recorded for this clonotype. The gene calls are TRBV7-9 and TRBJ1-2, with D unresolved. Per the germline V gene, CDR1 is SEHNR and CDR2 is FQNEAQ (reference sequence). Trimming took 1 base from V and 0 from J, leaving 6 bases between them. The CDR3 covers 14 residues. The CDR3 region has the DNA TGTGCCAGCAGCTTAGACACGGCTAACTATGGCTACACCTTC. The encoded protein is CASSLDTANYGYTF. Full variable domain (rest looked up from reference TRBV7-9 and TRBJ1-2): DTGVSQNPRHKITKRGQNVTFRCDPISEHNRLYWYRQTLGQGPEFLTYFQNEAQLEKSRLLSDRFSAERPKGSFSTLEIQRTEQGDSAMYLCASSLDTANYGYTFGSGTRLTVV.

The chain carries TRBV7-9 and TRBJ2-5; D gene unclear. The CDR3 spans 12 residues. CDR1 is SEHNR and CDR2 is FQNEAQ in the germline V gene (reference sequence). Trimming left V 1 base short and J 7 bases short, with 7 bases between. CDR3: CASSLGMATQYF. In DNA form, the CDR3 reads TGTGCCAGCAGCTTAGGCATGGCGACCCAGTACTTC.

This clonotype was seen only a few times. The chain uses TRBV10-1 and TRBJ1-1; D is uncertain. The CDR3 totals 13 residues. V lost 4 bases to trimming and J lost 3 bases, with 9 bases between them. Germline V gene sequence: CDR1 WNHNN, CDR2 SYGVQD (reference sequence). CDR3 DNA sequence: TGCGCCAGCAGTGTCAACAGCTACACTGAAGCTTTCTTT. Its protein is CASSVNSYTEAFF.

This clonotype was observed at least ten times. The chain carries TRBV5-1 and TRBJ2-3, with D possibly being TRBD2 (5 bases). V dropped 0 bases and J dropped 2 bases, with 10 bases sitting between them. CDR1 is SGHRS, CDR2 YFSETQ, per germline. The CDR3 totals 15 residues. As DNA, the CDR3 is TGCGCCAGCAGCTTGGAAGCGGCTGACACAGATACGCAGTATTTT. This codes for CASSLEAADTDTQYF.

This clonotype was detected only once. The V call is TRBV11-2, the J call TRBJ2-5; 8 positions agree with TRBD2. Trimming at V came to 4 bases and at J to 3 bases, leaving 4 bases not matched to a gene. CDR3 length: 14 residues. The germline V gene encodes CDR1 SGHAT and CDR2 FQNNGV. CDR3 nucleotide sequence: TGTGCCAGCAGCTCCGAACTAGCGGAAGAGACCCAGTACTTC. It is translated as CASSSELAEETQYF.

This sequence joins TRBV19 and TRBJ1-2, with TRBD1 as a possible D gene (5 bases). The CDR3 has 14 residues. Trimming removed 6 bases at V and 5 bases at J, with 16 bases between. The germline V gene has CDR1 LNHDA and CDR2 SQIVND (reference sequence). DNA for the CDR3: TGTGCCAGTAGGAAATCGGGGACCACTTATGGCTACACCTTC. It translates to CASRKSGTTYGYTF.

V usage is TRBV9 and J usage is TRBJ2-3; TRBD2 matches at 10 bases. This CDR3 spans 15 amino acids. Unmatched junction bases numbered 4, after V lost 4 bases and J lost 2 bases. Per germline, CDR1 SGDLS and CDR2 YYNGEE. CDR3 sequence: CASSYGLAVTDTQYF. As DNA, the CDR3 is TGTGCCAGCAGCTATGGACTAGCGGTCACAGATACGCAGTATTTT.

The chain uses TRBV7-9 and TRBJ2-1; TRBD2 matches at 9 bases. Looked up from germline, CDR1 is SEHNR and CDR2 is FQNEAQ (reference sequence). V was pared by 5 bases and J by 10 bases, with 15 bases of the junction left unmatched. This CDR3 contains 16 residues. CDR3 DNA: TGTGCCAGCAGCCCCAGGGTGCCTAGCGGGGTTATGGAGCAGTTCTTC. Protein product: CASSPRVPSGVMEQFF.

To note about this clonotype: The junction shows a germline mismatch at one end, possibly a read error. The CDR3 bases are TGCGCCAGCACTTCTAGCGAGATATTCTCTGGAAACACCATATATTTT. It encodes CASTSSEIFSGNTIYF. The V and J genes are TRBV12-3 or TRBV12-4 and TRBJ1-3; no clear D gene. The length of the CDR3 is 16 residues.

Comments on this clonotype: This may be a read error: a much more frequent sequence differs by one nucleotide. The conserved phenylalanine or tryptophan is not found at the CDR3 terminus, so this likely reflects a read error. This chain joins TRBV6-1 and TRBJ1-5; D is ambiguous. This CDR3 spans 15 amino acids. V was clipped by 7 bases and J by 2 bases, with 15 bases between them. Germline loops: CDR1 MNHNS, CDR2 SASEGT. The CDR3 DNA sequence: TGTGCCAGCAACTTCGGTGGGTCGGGCAATCAGCCCCAGCATTCT. It yields the protein CASNFGGSGNQPQHS.

Concerning this clonotype itself: One end of the junction does not line up with germline, which may come from a read error. The chain recombines TRBV20-1 with TRBJ1-1; no clear D gene. Germline V gene data show CDR1 as DFQATT and CDR2 as SNEGSKA (reference sequence). The CDR3 sequence is 13 residues long. The CDR3 reads CSAPRTANTEAFF. Here the CDR3 DNA reads TGCAGTGCTCCCAGGACGGCAAACACTGAAGCTTTCTTC.

This clonotype was seen only a few times. V is TRBV6-1 and J is TRBJ1-2; D is unclear. The V gene lost 7 bases and the J gene lost 4 bases, with 10 bases spanning the gap. This CDR3 has 12 amino acids. Germline V gene lookup returns CDR1 MNHNS and CDR2 SASEGT. Here the CDR3 DNA reads TGTGCCAGCACCTACCGTGGCTATGGCTACACCTTC. Its protein is CASTYRGYGYTF.

This clonotype was seen repeatedly, ten times or more. The chain uses TRBV12-3 or TRBV12-4 and TRBJ1-1; D remains unclear. This CDR3 region has 13 residues. V shed 3 bases and J shed 3 bases, with 8 bases lying between them. Written as DNA, the CDR3 is TGTGCCAGCAGTTTCACGCAGTACACTGAAGCTTTCTTT. Its translation is CASSFTQYTEAFF.

This clonotype was found many times. V gene TRBV6-6 combines with J gene TRBJ2-5, with D perhaps TRBD1 (6 bases). V lost 2 bases and J lost 5, with 18 bases in between. Germline assignment: CDR1 MNHNY and CDR2 SVGAGI (reference sequence). CDR3 length equals 16 residues. CDR3 residues: CASSYLRQGSRETQYF. In DNA form, the CDR3 reads TGTGCCAGCAGTTACCTTCGGCAGGGGAGTCGGGAGACCCAGTACTTC.

This clonotype was seen only a few times. The gene calls are TRBV12-3 or TRBV12-4 and TRBJ2-7, with D perhaps matching TRBD1 or TRBD2 (5 bases each). The CDR3 has 16 amino acids. Trimming took off 6 bases at V and 0 bases at J, with 18 bases between the two ends. The DNA for the CDR3 is TGTGCCAGCAGCCACTTTGGGACGGCAAGCTCCTACGAGCAGTACTTC. Its translation: CASSHFGTASSYEQYF.

The chain couples TRBV7-6 to TRBJ2-7; TRBD1 or TRBD2 may be the D gene (5 bases each). The CDR3 runs 18 residues. Germline V gene sequence: CDR1 SGHVS, CDR2 FNYEAQ. V was cut by 6 bases and J by 0 bases, with 24 bases left in between. The CDR3 nucleotides are TGTGCCAGCAGTCCGCCGGGACCGCGACTGTCTAGCTCCTACGAGCAGTACTTC. Its protein product is CASSPPGPRLSSSYEQYF.

The rearrangement joins TRBV5-8 to TRBJ1-2; D is perhaps TRBD1 (6 bases). Per germline, CDR1 SGHTS and CDR2 YDEGEE. V lost 0 bases and J 1 base, leaving 13 bases between the germline ends. The CDR3 is 16 residues long. As DNA, the CDR3 is TGTGCCAGCAGCTTGGCCGGGGACACCTTTAACTATGGCTACACCTTC. It is translated as CASSLAGDTFNYGYTF.

This clonotype showed up just a few times. This rearrangement joins TRBV19 to TRBJ1-2, with 7 bases aligning to TRBD1. The CDR3 is 14 amino acids. Germline V gives CDR1 LNHDA, CDR2 SQIVND (reference sequence). J gave up 8 bases and V 3 bases, and 9 bases lay outside the gene matches. The CDR3 loop reads CASSIDRATGGYTF. As DNA, the CDR3 is TGTGCCAGTAGTATCGACAGGGCCACGGGGGGCTACACCTTC.

This clonotype appeared a few times. The junction shows a germline mismatch at one end, possibly a read error. The J gene is TRBJ1-3, the V gene TRBV2, with 7 bases that match TRBD1. The germline V gene has CDR1 SNHLY and CDR2 FYNNEI. The CDR3 sequence is 16 residues long. CDR3 sequence reads: CASRAGQSISGNTMYF. The CDR3 coding sequence is TGTGCCAGCAGGGCGGGACAGTCTATCTCTGGAAACACCATGTATTTT.

The CDR3 sequence is CASSLPPSGRMPYEQYF. CDR3 nucleotides: TGTGCCAGCAGTTTACCCCCCTCGGGAAGAATGCCTTACGAGCAGTACTTC. This chain joins TRBV28 and TRBJ2-7; D perhaps matches TRBD2 (5 bases). CDR1 and CDR2 (germline): MDHEN, SYDVKM. The ends were cut back, 2 bases at V and 4 bases at J, with 21 bases in the middle. This CDR3 region has 17 residues.

The table lists this clonotype with many counts. The V call is TRBV15, the J call TRBJ1-5, with TRBD1 matching over 11 bases. Germline V lookup: CDR1 LNHNV, CDR2 YYDKDF (reference sequence). J lost 7 bases, V lost 8 bases, and 4 bases had no gene match. The CDR3 totals 13 residues. In DNA, the CDR3 is TGTGCCACCCGGGACAGGGGGGGACAGCCCCAGCATTTT. The encoded protein is CATRDRGGQPQHF.

The V and J genes are TRBV20-1 and TRBJ2-2; D unclear. Germline V gene sequence: CDR1 DFQATT, CDR2 SNEGSKA (reference sequence). This CDR3 contains 14 residues. V lost 6 bases and J lost 1, with 12 bases in between. The CDR3 DNA reads TGCAGTGCCCTTTCAACAGAGAACACCGGGGAGCTGTTTTTT. Its translation: CSALSTENTGELFF.

The chain has TRBV2 and TRBJ1-2; D is perhaps TRBD1 (5 bases). Germline V gene lookup returns CDR1 SNHLY and CDR2 FYNNEI. V was shortened by 6 bases and J by 6 bases, with 11 bases between the two germline ends. This CDR3 is built from 12 residues. The CDR3 protein is CASRRAGDGYTF. In DNA form, the CDR3 reads TGTGCCAGCAGGCGGGCGGGGGATGGCTACACCTTC.

The V and J genes are TRBV5-1 and TRBJ1-4; 7 bases line up with TRBD1. CDR3 length: 16 amino acids. V trimming: 1 base; J trimming: 2 bases; junction bases outside the gene matches: 5. The V gene's germline CDR1 is SGHRS and CDR2 YFSETQ. CDR3 in amino acids: CASSLNLRGTNEKLFF. CDR3 DNA: TGCGCCAGCAGCTTGAATCTCAGGGGGACTAATGAAAAACTGTTTTTT.

As to this clonotype: A much larger clone lies a single base off, so this may be a read error. The V call is TRBV12-3 or TRBV12-4, the J call TRBJ1-5; 10 nucleotides align to TRBD1. This CDR3 has 18 residues. J lost 2 bases, V lost 6 bases, and 13 bases had no gene match. CDR3 coding DNA: TGTGCCAGCAGCGCGGGACAGGGGTGTTCGTATGGCAATCAGCCCCAGCATTTT. This encodes CASSAGQGCSYGNQPQHF.

This clonotype was detected many times. The genes are TRBV3-1 and TRBJ1-1; maybe TRBD1 (5 bases). The CDR3 has 13 residues. V lost 4 bases, J lost 3 bases, and 9 bases lay in between. Germline CDR1 reads LGHDT; CDR2 reads YNNKEL (reference sequence). The DNA of the CDR3 is TGTGCCAGCAGCCCAGACAGCCACACTGAAGCTTTCTTT. Amino acids: CASSPDSHTEAFF.

This clonotype was recorded a few times. The chain employs TRBV27 and TRBJ2-2, with D tentatively TRBD1 (5 bases). This CDR3 has 17 amino acids. Trimming cost V 0 bases and J 0 bases, with 11 bases left between them. The germline gives CDR1 MNHEY, CDR2 SMNVEV (reference sequence). The CDR3, as DNA: TGTGCCAGCAGTTTATCAGCAGGGCAGGCGAACACCGGGGAGCTGTTTTTT. Translating it yields CASSLSAGQANTGELFF.

In this sample, this clonotype turned up many times. This sequence joins TRBV29-1 and TRBJ2-3; possibly TRBD1 for D (5 bases). Germline loops: CDR1 SQVTM, CDR2 ANQGSEA. Trimming cost V 4 bases and J 0 bases, with 11 bases left between them. CDR3 size: 14 residues. Written as DNA, the CDR3 is TGCAGCGTTGGGTGGGGCACGAGCACAGATACGCAGTATTTT. It translates to CSVGWGTSTDTQYF.